These 29 T cell receptor beta chains came from one sample sequenced in a study of OX40 agonist ivuxolimab in advanced cancers. Sequencing was performed with immunoSEQ multiplex PCR; in TCRdb, only in-frame clones are kept and a portion is missing. The sample lists around 19,000 clones, just over 90% occurring once. Sequencing used CD4+ or CD8+ T cells sorted from blood, obtained in a trial of the OX40 agonist ivuxolimab. These receptors were taken from an adult with an advanced solid tumor such as melanoma, head and neck, liver or kidney cancer.

V and J are TRBV21-1 and TRBJ1-4. TRBV21-1 is listed as a pseudogene. This CDR3 spans 16 amino acids. CDR3 DNA: TGTGCCAGCAGCAAAGCGGTACCCCTGGATCGGCATAAACTGTTTTTT. It codes for CASSKAVPLDRHKLFF.

The DNA of the CDR3 is TGTGCCAGCAGCATTCTTCGGGACAGCTACGAGCAGTACTTC. Translation gives CASSILRDSYEQYF. The V gene is TRBV11-2, the J gene TRBJ2-7, with 7 bases aligning to TRBD1. Germline trimming cut 5 bases from V and 3 bases from J; bases unmatched to any gene: 7. The CDR3 length is 14 residues. The germline V gene has CDR1 SGHAT and CDR2 FQNNGV.

V usage is TRBV27 and J usage is TRBJ2-1, with D possibly TRBD1 on 6 matching bases. Trimming cost V 7 bases and J 10 bases, with 14 bases left between them. The germline gives CDR1 MNHEY, CDR2 SMNVEV (reference sequence). This CDR3 contains 12 residues. DNA of the CDR3: TGTGCCAGCAAGACAGGCGGCAAGGAGCAGTTCTTC. This translates into CASKTGGKEQFF.

This clone was counted a single time. The chain has TRBV30 and TRBJ1-1, with TRBD1 matching over 9 bases. The germline V gene has CDR1 GTSNPN and CDR2 SVGIG (reference sequence). The CDR3 loop spans 15 amino acids. The V segment lost 4 bases and the J segment 0 bases; nucleotides outside the gene matches: 6. CDR3 bases: TGTGCCTGGACAACAGGGACAGGGTTGAACACTGAAGCTTTCTTT. Protein product: CAWTTGTGLNTEAFF.

The V and J genes are TRBV7-9 and TRBJ1-4; D is undetermined. The CDR3 has 11 residues. CDR1 is SEHNR and CDR2 is FQNEAQ in the germline V gene (reference sequence). Between the trimmed V and J ends, which lost 2 bases and 6 bases, there was a span of 1 base. CDR3 protein: CASSLYEKLFF. In DNA form, the CDR3 reads TGTGCCAGCAGCTTATATGAAAAACTGTTTTTT.

CDR3: CASSQESRSGAYEQYF. As DNA, the CDR3 is TGCGCCAGCAGCCAAGAATCGCGTAGCGGGGCCTACGAGCAGTACTTC. The chain has TRBV4-1 and TRBJ2-7; TRBD2 matches 8 bases. J gave up 2 bases and V 0 bases, and 6 bases lay outside the gene matches. The germline V gene encodes CDR1 MGHRA and CDR2 YSYEKL. CDR3 length equals 16 residues.

This chain joins TRBV29-1 and TRBJ1-3; D not certain. Trimming removed 0 bases at V and 4 bases at J, with 7 bases between. The germline gives CDR1 SQVTM, CDR2 ANQGSEA. CDR3 length equals 13 residues. The CDR3 region has the DNA TGCAGCGTTGAAGAGGGGTTGGGAAACACCATATATTTT. Protein sequence: CSVEEGLGNTIYF. The entire variable domain, with the rest obtained from reference TRBV29-1 and TRBJ1-3, is as follows: SAVISQKPSRDICQRGTSLTIQCQVDSQVTMMFWYRQQPGQSLTLIATANQGSEATYESGFVIDKFPISRPNLTFSTLTVSNMSPEDSSIYLCSVEEGLGNTIYFGEGSWLTVV.

V gene TRBV5-6 combines with J gene TRBJ2-7, with D unclear. The CDR3 totals 13 residues. Between the trimmed V and J ends, which lost 0 bases and 2 bases, there was a span of 6 bases. CDR1 and CDR2 (germline): SGHDT, YYEEEE. Here the CDR3 DNA reads TGTGCCAGCAGCTTGGGATTTACCTACGAGCAGTACTTC. This sequence encodes CASSLGFTYEQYF.

Note on this clone: Within the sample, other DNA sequences also encode this same CDR3. The chain couples TRBV6-5 to TRBJ2-2; D not resolved. CDR1 MNHEY and CDR2 SVGAGI come from the germline V gene. The germline V and J ends were trimmed by 0 bases and 1 base, with 3 bases remaining between them. This CDR3 has 14 amino acids. The CDR3 bases are TGTGCCAGCAGTTACTCCGGGAACACCGGGGAGCTGTTTTTT. Translated, it gives CASSYSGNTGELFF.

The V and J genes are TRBV30 and TRBJ2-1; 9 nucleotides line up with TRBD1. The V gene's germline CDR1 is GTSNPN and CDR2 SVGIG (reference sequence). The CDR3 totals 16 residues. V shed 1 base and J 0 bases; nucleotides not matched to a gene: 4. The CDR3 nucleotides are TGTGCCTGGAGTGCCGGGACAGGGAGCTCCTACAATGAGCAGTTCTTC. It specifies CAWSAGTGSSYNEQFF.

The chain uses TRBV4-1 and TRBJ2-2; 7 bases fit TRBD1. V lost 0 bases to trimming and J lost 4 bases; unmatched junction nucleotides: 2. Germline V gives CDR1 MGHRA, CDR2 YSYEKL. The CDR3 loop spans 15 amino acids. Here the CDR3 DNA reads TGCGCCAGCAGCCAAGAGACAGGGAGCACCGGGGAGCTGTTTTTT. Its translation is CASSQETGSTGELFF.

V and J are TRBV19 and TRBJ1-1, with D perhaps TRBD1 (6 bases). Trimming shortened V by 2 bases and J by 8 bases, and 18 bases separated the two germline ends. The germline V gene encodes CDR1 LNHDA and CDR2 SQIVND (reference sequence). CDR3 length: 15 residues. The DNA for the CDR3 is TGTGCCAGTAGTATATTAGGGCAGGGGCCACCCGAAGCTTTCTTT. The encoded protein is CASSILGQGPPEAFF.

The chain employs TRBV4-1 and TRBJ1-4; D possibly corresponds to TRBD1 (5 bases). Trimming stripped 3 bases from V and 0 bases from J, with 20 bases between. Per germline, CDR1 MGHRA and CDR2 YSYEKL. This CDR3 has 19 residues. CDR3 region: CASSHPPGPTFATNEKLFF. The CDR3 nucleotides read TGCGCCAGCAGCCACCCGCCGGGACCCACCTTTGCAACTAATGAAAAACTGTTTTTT.

The chain couples TRBV7-8 to TRBJ1-5; D is unresolved. The CDR3 contains 12 residues. Germline loops: CDR1 SGHVS, CDR2 FQNEAQ. Trimming pared 5 bases from V and 6 bases from J, leaving 8 bases between. The CDR3 loop is CASSPSGQPQHF. DNA for the CDR3: TGTGCCAGCAGCCCCTCGGGTCAGCCCCAGCATTTT.

CDR3 loop: CASSTWDRENEKLFF. In DNA form, the CDR3 reads TGTGCCAGCAGCACCTGGGACAGGGAGAATGAAAAACTGTTTTTT. The rearrangement links TRBV11-2 to TRBJ1-4, with 9 bases matching TRBD1. CDR3 length: 15 residues. V shed 5 bases, J shed 5 bases, and the junction held 6 bases outside the gene matches. Germline loops: CDR1 SGHAT, CDR2 FQNNGV.

CDR3 in amino acids: CSAIINYGYTF. The CDR3 DNA follows: TGCAGTGCCATTATAAACTATGGCTACACCTTC. The rearrangement joins TRBV20-1 to TRBJ1-2; D unresolved. Trimming shortened V by 6 bases and J by 2 bases, and 7 bases separated the two germline ends. Looked up from germline, CDR1 is DFQATT and CDR2 is SNEGSKA (reference sequence). CDR3 size: 11 residues.

The chain combines TRBV15 with TRBJ1-4; tentative D call: TRBD1 (5 bases). Trimming cost V 0 bases and J 9 bases, with 11 bases left between them. The CDR3 covers 14 residues. Germline CDR1 LNHNV, CDR2 YYDKDF (reference sequence). The CDR3 region is CATSRDRDPKKLFF. CDR3 DNA: TGTGCCACCAGCAGAGACAGGGATCCGAAAAAACTGTTTTTT.

V usage is TRBV10-3 and J usage is TRBJ2-7; 9 nucleotides align to TRBD1. The CDR3 spans 16 residues. Germline CDR1 is ENHRY and CDR2 is SYGVKD. With V trimmed by 0 bases and J by 2 bases, 5 bases remained unmatched. The CDR3 loop is CAISESVGQGTYEQYF. The DNA of the CDR3 is TGTGCCATCAGTGAGTCGGTCGGACAGGGGACCTACGAGCAGTACTTC.

This clone has only a few counts. CDR3 amino acids: CAWRLPPEGEQYF. CDR3 coding DNA: TGTGCCTGGAGACTCCCACCGGAAGGCGAGCAGTACTTC. The chain has TRBV30 and TRBJ2-7; no firm D call. The length of the CDR3 is 13 residues. The germline CDR1 and CDR2 sequences are GTSNPN and SVGIG (reference sequence). With 3 bases removed from V and 6 bases from J, the gap between germline ends came to 15 bases. Combining the CDR3 with reference TRBV30 and TRBJ2-7 gives the whole variable domain SQTIHQWPATLVQPVGSPLSLECTVEGTSNPNLYWYRQAAGRGLQLLFYSVGIGQISSEVPQNLSASRPQDRQFILSSKKLLLSDSGFYLCAWRLPPEGEQYFGPGTRLTVT.

The chain has TRBV27 and TRBJ2-7; no definite D call. V was pared by 1 base and J by 4 bases, with 8 bases between. Per the germline V gene, CDR1 is MNHEY and CDR2 is SMNVEV (reference sequence). The CDR3 spans 13 residues. The CDR3 sequence: CASSLFPLYEQYF. DNA of the CDR3: TGTGCCAGCAGTTTATTCCCTTTGTACGAGCAGTACTTC.

The chain couples TRBV4-2 to TRBJ2-1; 14 positions match TRBD2. With V trimmed by 4 bases and J by 3 bases, 11 bases remained unmatched. The CDR3 sequence is 19 residues long. Germline CDR1 reads LGHNA; CDR2 reads YNFKEQ. CDR3 coding DNA: TGTGCCAGCAGCCCCCTAAACCCGACTAGCGGGGGGGGCTACAATGAGCAGTTCTTC. Translating gives CASSPLNPTSGGGYNEQFF.

The J gene is TRBJ2-1, the V gene TRBV2; 10 nucleotides agree with TRBD2. The CDR3 sequence is 15 residues long. V was pared by 4 bases and J by 1 base, with 1 base of the junction left unmatched. CDR1 is SNHLY and CDR2 is FYNNEI in the germline V gene. This CDR3 is CASSAGLASYNEQFF. CDR3 coding DNA: TGTGCCAGCAGTGCGGGACTAGCGTCCTACAATGAGCAGTTCTTC.

The rearrangement links TRBV27 to TRBJ2-7; a possible D gene is TRBD2 (6 bases). Germline lookup yields CDR1 MNHEY and CDR2 SMNVEV (reference sequence). This CDR3 contains 15 residues. The ends were cut back, 5 bases at V and 0 bases at J, with 14 bases in the middle. In DNA, the CDR3 is TGTGCCAGCAGTGGGCGGGACTCCCTCTCCTACGAGCAGTACTTC. As protein: CASSGRDSLSYEQYF.

This rearrangement joins TRBV4-1 to TRBJ2-4; 10 bases match TRBD2. CDR1 is MGHRA and CDR2 is YSYEKL in the germline V gene. The CDR3 covers 17 residues. With 1 base clipped from V and 2 bases from J, the junction kept 5 bases outside the gene matches. CDR3 nucleotides: TGCGCCAGCAGCCAAGGGAGAGCGGGGGGGCCCAAAAACATTCAGTACTTC. Translation: CASSQGRAGGPKNIQYF.

This chain uses TRBV10-3 with TRBJ2-3; 7 bases fit TRBD2. This CDR3 has 15 residues. The V and J ends lost 2 bases and 0 bases, in that order; junction bases with no gene match: 2. Germline values: CDR1 ENHRY, CDR2 SYGVKD. The chain's CDR3 is CAISEAGVSTDTQYF. The CDR3, as DNA: TGTGCCATCAGTGAGGCGGGGGTTAGCACAGATACGCAGTATTTT.

The J gene is TRBJ1-1, the V gene TRBV6-1; D is ambiguous. V was cut by 2 bases and J by 2 bases, with 9 bases left in between. Germline values: CDR1 MNHNS, CDR2 SASEGT. This CDR3 spans 14 amino acids. The CDR3, as DNA: TGTGCCAGCAGTGAATTTCAGGACAACACTGAAGCTTTCTTT. It encodes CASSEFQDNTEAFF.

The chain recombines TRBV13 with TRBJ2-5; 10 positions agree with TRBD1. TRBJ2-7 explains the end of the DNA better; the J call may be wrong. CDR1 and CDR2 from the germline V gene are PRHDT and FYEKMQ (reference sequence). The CDR3 covers 15 residues. CDR3 sequence (DNA): TGTGCCAGCAGCTTAGGAGGGACAGGGGAATACGAGCAGTACTTC. The encoded protein is CASSLGGTGEYEQYF.

The chain combines TRBV6-5 with TRBJ2-1; TRBD2 is a possible D gene (7 bases). V lost 2 bases to trimming and J lost 5 bases, with 13 bases between them. The CDR3 has 15 residues. Germline-derived CDR1 and CDR2 are MNHEY and SVGAGI. The CDR3 DNA follows: TGTGCCAGCAGTTACGGTGGGGGGGCACACAATGAGCAGTTCTTC. Residues: CASSYGGGAHNEQFF.

This clone is termed medium-sized. The V call is TRBV19, the J call TRBJ1-5, with D unresolved. This CDR3 is 15 amino acids long. Germline CDR1 is LNHDA and CDR2 is SQIVND (reference sequence). V was clipped by 3 bases and J by 3 bases, with 12 bases between them. The CDR3 protein is CASSIDINFNQPQHF. The CDR3, as DNA: TGTGCCAGTAGTATCGACATCAACTTCAATCAGCCCCAGCATTTT.